The rows below give T cell receptor beta chains drawn from one sample of a study of blood T cells in healthy people across ages. TCRdb called the 5' RACE reads again in MiXCR, with one record for every CDR3 protein. The sample includes 1 million or so distinct CDR3 sequences, 20% to 25% of them seen just once. This same sample was also taken into another study, of T cells of mothers and their children.

Material for sequencing was blood. These receptors originate from a girl between 2 and 10 years old in good health. Each CDR3 is given with its conserved first and last residue. A D gene is named only where the DNA matches it firmly. A row's size may be missing; if present it is once, few, many or a size class.

J	D	V	size	CDR3	DNA
TRBJ2-5	NA	TRBV7-3	NA	CASSPDSGETQYF	TGTGCCAGCAGCCCGGACAGTGGTGAGACCCAGTACTTC
TRBJ2-5	NA	TRBV6-5	NA	CASSRLGEISEQYF	TGTGCCAGCAGTCGTTTAGGTGAGATCTCGGAGCAGTACTTC
TRBJ1-6	TRBD1	TRBV6-4	NA	CASSAGQGANSPLHF	TGTGCCAGCAGTGCCGGACAGGGGGCGAATTCACCCCTCCACTTT
TRBJ2-7	TRBD1	TRBV6-5	few	CASSYSTGGYGEQYF	TGTGCCAGCAGTTACTCGACAGGGGGCTATGGAGAGCAGTACTTC
TRBJ2-1	TRBD2	TRBV7-8	NA	CASSSLTSGGENEQFF	TGTGCCAGCAGCTCACTGACTAGCGGGGGGGAGAATGAGCAGTTCTTC
TRBJ2-1	NA	TRBV14	few	CASSPLTGAYYNEQFF	TGTGCCAGCAGCCCTCTAACGGGGGCCTACTACAATGAGCAGTTCTTC
TRBJ1-2	NA	TRBV12-3/TRBV12-4	few	CASSSGWDGYTF	TGTGCCAGCAGCTCCGGTTGGGATGGCTACACCTTC
TRBJ1-4	NA	TRBV20-1	few	CSARDQEAANEKLFF	TGCAGTGCTAGAGATCAGGAGGCGGCCAATGAAAAACTGTTTTTT
TRBJ2-1	TRBD2	TRBV12-3/TRBV12-4	NA	CASSLISSGSSQSSYNEQFF	TGTGCCAGCAGTTTGATCTCTAGCGGGAGTTCCCAAAGCTCCTACAATGAGCAGTTCTTC
TRBJ2-5	NA	TRBV5-1	NA	CASSTEGTGTQYF	TGCGCCAGCAGTACGGAGGGGACGGGGACCCAGTACTTC
TRBJ2-4	TRBD1	TRBV7-8	few	CASSPWTGTLNIQYF	TGTGCCAGCAGCCCTTGGACAGGGACCCTAAACATTCAGTACTTC
TRBJ2-3	TRBD2	TRBV7-9	NA	CASGTINTDTQYF	TGTGCCAGCGGGACTATCAACACAGATACGCAGTATTTT
TRBJ2-7	TRBD2	TRBV28	few	CASLEAGGSYEQYF	TGTGCCAGCTTAGAGGCGGGGGGATCCTACGAGCAGTACTTC
TRBJ1-1	NA	TRBV19	few	CASSTAADTEAFF	TGTGCCAGTAGTACCGCCGCGGATACTGAAGCTTTCTTT
TRBJ1-6	NA	TRBV21-1	NA	CASSNRDEGSPLHF	TGTGCCAGCAGCAACCGGGACGAGGGGTCACCCCTCCACTTT
TRBJ2-6	NA	TRBV12-3/TRBV12-4	many	CASSLISGANVLTF	TGTGCCAGCAGTTTAATCTCTGGGGCCAACGTCCTGACTTTC
TRBJ2-7	TRBD1	TRBV12-3/TRBV12-4	NA	CASSPGGWYEQYF	TGTGCCAGCAGTCCAGGGGGTTGGTACGAGCAGTACTTC
TRBJ2-1	NA	TRBV20-1	few	CSARDPGGVSYNEQFF	TGCAGTGCTAGAGATCCCGGCGGGGTCTCCTACAATGAGCAGTTCTTC
TRBJ1-1	NA	TRBV9	NA	CASSVFLDTEAFF	TGTGCCAGCAGCGTTTTTTTGGACACTGAAGCTTTCTTT
TRBJ2-5	NA	TRBV11-2	NA	CASSFEVVLETQYF	TGTGCCAGCAGCTTCGAGGTAGTTTTAGAGACCCAGTACTTC
TRBJ2-1	TRBD2	TRBV7-2	few	CASSPRPVRGGQYNEQFF	TGTGCCAGCAGCCCCCGTCCTGTGCGGGGGGGGCAGTACAATGAGCAGTTCTTC
TRBJ2-1	TRBD1	TRBV7-9	NA	CASSLADRGIHNEQFF	TGTGCCAGCAGCTTAGCGGACAGGGGGATACACAATGAGCAGTTCTTC
TRBJ1-4	TRBD1	TRBV14	NA	CASSPGGDRSLEKLFF	TGTGCCAGCAGCCCAGGGGGGGACCGGTCGCTAGAAAAACTGTTTTTT
TRBJ1-4	NA	TRBV20-1	few	CSATGGALNEKLFF	TGCAGTGCAACCGGGGGGGCTTTGAATGAAAAACTGTTTTTT
TRBJ2-7	NA	TRBV3-1	NA	CASSKTQGRFYEQYF	TGTGCCAGCAGCAAGACCCAGGGGCGGTTCTACGAGCAGTACTTC
TRBJ2-1	NA	TRBV5-1	NA	CASSLGDWGEQFF	TGCGCCAGCAGCTTGGGTGATTGGGGTGAGCAGTTCTTC
TRBJ2-3	NA	TRBV20-1	NA	CSAEAKLTDTQYF	TGCAGTGCCGAGGCGAAACTCACAGATACGCAGTATTTT
TRBJ1-1	NA	TRBV5-4	few	CASSFRAELGLEAFF	TGTGCCAGCAGCTTCCGGGCAGAACTTGGTCTGGAAGCTTTCTTT
TRBJ1-2	NA	TRBV6-1	NA	CASSEAWGAGNGYTF	TGTGCCAGCAGTGAAGCCTGGGGCGCGGGGAATGGCTACACCTTC
TRBJ1-1	NA	TRBV3-1	few	CASSQDKRENTEAFF	TGTGCCAGCAGCCAAGATAAAAGGGAGAACACTGAAGCTTTCTTT
TRBJ2-7	NA	TRBV9	few	CASSHPKGRGQYEQYF	TGTGCCAGCAGCCATCCCAAGGGGAGGGGGCAATACGAGCAGTACTTC
TRBJ2-6	TRBD2	TRBV5-1	NA	CASSLHGGGLGANVLTF	TGCGCCAGCAGCTTGCATGGCGGGGGGCTTGGGGCCAACGTCCTGACTTTC
TRBJ2-7	TRBD1	TRBV19	NA	CASSIRGRGTYEQYF	TGTGCCAGTAGTATACGGGGCAGGGGGACCTACGAGCAGTACTTC
TRBJ2-5	NA	TRBV7-3	NA	CASSFSGGSRETQYF	TGTGCCAGCAGCTTCTCAGGCGGTTCTAGGGAGACCCAGTACTTC
TRBJ2-7	NA	TRBV7-2	few	CASSSSQGFEQYF	TGTGCCAGCAGCTCATCCCAGGGGTTCGAGCAGTACTTC
TRBJ2-5	NA	TRBV23-1	NA	CASSQSALRETQYF	TGCGCCAGCAGTCAATCGGCCCTGCGAGAGACCCAGTACTTC
TRBJ2-3	NA	TRBV29-1	few	CSVESRGDTQYF	TGCAGCGTTGAAAGCCGGGGGGATACGCAGTATTTT
TRBJ2-7	NA	TRBV5-5	many	CASSLEVYEQYF	TGTGCCAGCAGTTTGGAAGTATACGAGCAGTACTTC
TRBJ2-2	TRBD2	TRBV7-3	few	CASHGLAGDPGELFF	TGTGCCAGTCACGGACTAGCGGGAGATCCCGGGGAGCTGTTTTTT
TRBJ1-1	NA	TRBV5-1	few	CASSLDRAPAEAFF	TGCGCCAGCAGCTTGGACAGGGCCCCCGCTGAAGCTTTCTTT
TRBJ2-7	NA	TRBV6-5	NA	CASSYGGGGEQYF	TGTGCCAGCAGTTACGGGGGGGGCGGCGAGCAGTACTTC
TRBJ2-1	TRBD2	TRBV28	few	CASSLSGRAQFF	TGTGCCAGCAGTTTATCCGGGAGGGCCCAGTTCTTC
TRBJ2-7	TRBD2	TRBV20-1	many	CSARGLADYEQYF	TGCAGTGCTAGAGGTCTAGCGGACTACGAGCAGTACTTC
TRBJ2-3	TRBD1	TRBV29-1	NA	CSVEDRGKTDTQYF	TGCAGCGTTGAAGACAGGGGGAAGACAGATACGCAGTATTTT
TRBJ2-7	NA	TRBV20-1	few	CSARPRLRYEQYF	TGCAGTGCTAGACCCCGACTACGCTACGAGCAGTACTTC
TRBJ2-1	TRBD2	TRBV7-6	NA	CAGSLPTSGSTNEQFF	TGTGCCGGCAGCTTACCGACTAGCGGGAGCACCAATGAGCAGTTCTTC
TRBJ2-3	NA	TRBV18	few	CASSPAGQNTDTQYF	TGTGCCAGCTCCCCGGCGGGACAAAACACAGATACGCAGTATTTT
TRBJ2-5	TRBD1	TRBV29-1	few	CSVEDTRGSETQYF	TGCAGCGTTGAAGATACCAGGGGGAGTGAGACCCAGTACTTC
TRBJ1-2	NA	TRBV5-1	few	CASRDGRECYAF	TGCGCCAGCAGGGATGGTAGGGAGTGCTACGCCTTC
TRBJ2-3	TRBD2	TRBV5-1	few	CASRASGIRTDTQYF	TGCGCCAGCAGGGCTAGCGGGATCCGCACAGATACGCAGTATTTT
TRBJ2-3	TRBD2	TRBV10-3	few	CAISFALAGGTDTQYF	TGTGCCATCAGTTTTGCCCTAGCGGGAGGCACAGATACGCAGTATTTT
TRBJ2-7	TRBD2	TRBV20-1	NA	CSARLAGGPPYEQYF	TGCAGTGCTAGATTAGCGGGAGGGCCTCCCTACGAGCAGTACTTC
TRBJ1-4	NA	TRBV15	many	CATSRDRTTNEKLFF	TGTGCCACCAGCAGAGACCGTACAACTAATGAAAAACTGTTTTTT
TRBJ2-5	NA	TRBV2	few	CASTGVGARETQYF	TGTGCCAGCACCGGGGTTGGCGCTCGAGAGACCCAGTACTTC
TRBJ2-7	NA	TRBV6-5	NA	CASSRLWTGGTYEQYF	TGTGCCAGCAGCCGCTTGTGGACTGGCGGAACCTACGAGCAGTACTTC
TRBJ2-3	NA	TRBV9	few	CASSVASGGSTDTQYF	TGTGCCAGCAGCGTAGCAAGTGGCGGCAGCACAGATACGCAGTATTTT
TRBJ1-5	NA	TRBV7-2	few	CASSLVGSASNQPQHF	TGTGCCAGCAGCTTAGTAGGCAGTGCGTCCAATCAGCCCCAGCATTTT
TRBJ2-7	NA	TRBV7-2	NA	CASSLRVRSYEQYF	TGTGCCAGCAGTCTCCGGGTTCGCTCCTACGAGCAGTACTTC
TRBJ2-1	NA	TRBV7-9	few	CASSQSRRPQGWNEQFF	TGTGCCAGCAGCCAGTCGAGGCGACCTCAGGGCTGGAATGAGCAGTTCTTC
TRBJ2-7	NA	TRBV28	few	CASRIQEVGDEQYF	TGTGCCAGCAGGATACAGGAGGTAGGCGACGAGCAGTACTTC